The rows below give T cell receptor beta chains drawn from one sample of a study of identical twins. MiXCR, applied by TCRdb to the 5' RACE reads, yields one record per CDR3 protein. The table lists approximately 600,000 distinct CDR3 sequences, roughly 7.2% of them singletons, with roughly 1.6% in the top ten. The same data also contributed to another study, on yellow fever vaccine responses in identical twins.

Sequencing used PBMCs. Every receptor here comes from a woman younger than 35 in good health. Each CDR3 is given without its conserved first and last residue. Rows give clone size only sometimes, using once, few, many, or a class for an expanded clone.

J	V	size	CDR3
TRBJ2-7	TRBV9	many	ASSSGQGAYYEQY
TRBJ2-3	TRBV4-2	-	ASSQTSGTSDTQY
TRBJ2-3	TRBV20-1	few	SARGLAGTDDTQY
TRBJ2-2	TRBV5-1	many	ASSLLDRVSTGELF
TRBJ2-5	TRBV15	-	ATSRDYSEETQY
TRBJ1-1	TRBV28	few	ASSLPDRTEAF
TRBJ1-2	TRBV2	many	ASSRTGVGYT
TRBJ1-6	TRBV7-2	many	ASSFSSYNSPLH
TRBJ2-1	TRBV20-1	few	SAQRGVVPYNEQF
TRBJ2-2	TRBV10-3	-	AISETSTNTGELF
TRBJ1-5	TRBV20-1	many	SVTPGNQPQH
TRBJ2-2	TRBV15	many	ATSLIGTGGPGELF
TRBJ1-1	TRBV6-1	many	ASSNMTGMNTEAF
TRBJ1-6	TRBV2	few	ATSGPDGYNSPLH
TRBJ2-2	TRBV7-6	many	ASSLVGGSNTGELF
TRBJ2-2	TRBV20-1	-	SARLEGTDTGELF
TRBJ1-5	TRBV12-3/TRBV12-4	-	ASTQAGNQPQH
TRBJ2-7	TRBV25-1	many	ASRTGTEQY
TRBJ2-2	TRBV27	-	ASSPLGEAVNTGELF
TRBJ2-3	TRBV20-1	many	SATGRYTDTQY
TRBJ2-1	TRBV5-1	many	ASSLGISYNEQF
TRBJ1-2	TRBV7-8	few	ASSSTQDSWISGYT
TRBJ2-3	TRBV5-1	-	ASSPRTSGEITDTQY
TRBJ1-3	TRBV18	-	ASSPYIGDSGNTIY
TRBJ1-1	TRBV20-1	few	SASSPVGTEAF
TRBJ2-7	TRBV12-3/TRBV12-4	few	ASSRATVYEQY
TRBJ1-2	TRBV5-1	many	ASSLPKGYT
TRBJ2-2	TRBV20-1	few	SASPGVLEAGELF
TRBJ2-1	TRBV15	few	ATSGGSAHNEQF